The T cell receptor beta chain described here comes from a study of metastatic and nonmetastatic thyroid tumors. The wider study: Across blood and tumor or nodule tissue, repertoires from malignant and benign thyroid patients were compared with one another. Whole-study findings and limits: Benign nodules were reported to have significantly lower TCR beta diversity than malignant thyroid tumors, in blood and tumor.

On this clone: As yet, its antigen is unknown.

As originally analysed: Between-group CDR3 differences, defined by clinicopathological status, yielded a distant-metastasis classifier for papillary thyroid cancer. TCRdb reanalyzed the PCR reads with MiXCR. These V and J calls rely on TCRdb rather than the paper's analysis. The repertoire consists of 3,200 or so clones, with roughly a quarter occurring once and the leading ten covering roughly 15%. Thyroid surgery had not been preceded by any treatment in any patient. V was cut by 4 bases and J by 6 bases, with 14 bases left in between. In germline, CDR1 is SGHRS, CDR2 YFSETQ. The CDR3 spans 15 residues.

The chain is built from TRBV5-1 and TRBJ1-6; D might be TRBD1 (6 bases). Material: tumor tissue. The sequence was collected from a female donor with papillary thyroid cancer or a benign thyroid nodule (not recorded which). Some clones in this sample may be carry-over from other donors' samples. CDR3 DNA: TGCGCCAGCAGCCGGCAGGGGTCATCTAATTCACCCCTCCACTTT. Its protein product is CASSRQGSSNSPLHF.